The 22 T cell receptor beta chains listed next were all sequenced from one sample in a study of Graves' ophthalmopathy and Graves' hyperthyroidism. Transcripts of RNA were the source for amplifying TCR beta CDR3 regions. HTBI primers were employed in first-round RT-PCR, then a second-round multiplex PCR followed. Via MiXCR, TCRdb re-called the multiplex PCR reads, giving one row per CDR3 protein. The sample shows about 220,000 distinct CDR3 sequences, about a fifth of them seen only once. The sequencing sample was made of peripheral blood. The receptors shown here come from a woman aged 50 to 60 with Graves' ophthalmopathy.

This clonotype was seen ten or more times. This chain connects TRBV29-1 to TRBJ1-2; TRBD1 aligns across 8 bases. Looked up from germline, CDR1 is SQVTM and CDR2 is ANQGSEA. The V gene end was trimmed by 5 bases and the J gene end by 6 bases; junction bases not matched to a gene: 5. The CDR3 totals 12 residues. CDR3 sequence (DNA): TGCAGCGTTCGGGCAGGGGGCCATGGCTACACCTTC. Translation: CSVRAGGHGYTF. Full variable domain (outside the CDR3, taken from reference TRBV29-1 and TRBJ1-2): SAVISQKPSRDICQRGTSLTIQCQVDSQVTMMFWYRQQPGQSLTLIATANQGSEATYESGFVIDKFPISRPNLTFSTLTVSNMSPEDSSIYLCSVRAGGHGYTFGSGTRLTVV.

This clonotype was observed many times. With a much larger clone just one base away, this may be a read error. The chain employs TRBV12-5 and TRBJ1-2; D is perhaps TRBD1 (6 bases). Germline values: CDR1 LGHNT, CDR2 FRNRAP. CDR3 length: 13 residues. For the CDR3, the DNA is TGTGCTAGTGGCCGGACAGCCGATTATGGCCACACCTTC. Translated, it gives CASGRTADYGHTF.

This clonotype was seen many times. V is TRBV11-3 and J is TRBJ2-2; D uncertain. CDR1 SGHNT and CDR2 YENEEA come from the germline V gene. Trimming took off 2 bases at V and 1 base at J, with 11 bases between the two ends. The length of the CDR3 is 16 residues. The CDR3 sequence is CASSLLPEWNTGELFF. The DNA of the CDR3 is TGTGCCAGCAGCTTATTGCCGGAATGGAACACCGGGGAGCTGTTTTTT.

This clonotype was seen ten or more times. The CDR3 DNA reads TGTGCCAGCAGCACAACCAACAGGGGAAAGAACTATGGCTACACCTTC. Translating gives CASSTTNRGKNYGYTF. This chain uses TRBV11-1 with TRBJ1-2, with 7 bases fitting TRBD1. This CDR3 has 16 amino acids. Unmatched junction bases numbered 11, after V lost 5 bases and J lost 2 bases. Germline V gene data show CDR1 as SGHAT and CDR2 as FQDESV (reference sequence).

This clonotype was counted many times. The rearrangement uses TRBV12-3 or TRBV12-4 and TRBJ1-1; no firm D call. V lost 4 bases and J 11 bases, leaving 11 bases between the germline ends. The CDR3 is 11 amino acids. CDR3 nucleotides: TGTGCCAGCAGTTCAGACCGGGCGGCTTTCTTT. It codes for CASSSDRAAFF.

At least ten counts were recorded for this clonotype. J is TRBJ1-2 and V is TRBV12-3 or TRBV12-4; no clear D gene. V was cut by 3 bases and J by 4 bases, with 9 bases left in between. This CDR3 region has 13 residues. The CDR3 sequence: CASSFLESYGYTF. DNA for the CDR3: TGTGCCAGCAGTTTTTTAGAGAGCTATGGCTACACCTTC.

CDR3 loop: CASSTAGQGIRVNTEAFF. CDR3 bases: TGTGCCAGTAGTACAGCGGGACAGGGGATAAGGGTGAACACTGAAGCTTTCTTT. The V gene is TRBV19, the J gene TRBJ1-1; TRBD1 aligns across 10 bases. This CDR3 spans 18 amino acids. In germline, CDR1 is LNHDA, CDR2 SQIVND (reference sequence). V gave up 4 bases and J gave up 0 bases; unmatched junction bases: 11.

The J gene is TRBJ2-7, the V gene TRBV6-1; the D gene could be TRBD1 or TRBD2 (6 bases each). The CDR3 has 15 amino acids. The V gene's germline CDR1 is MNHNS and CDR2 SASEGT. Trimming pared 2 bases from V and 5 bases from J, leaving 16 bases between. The CDR3 nucleotides read TGTGCCAGCAGTGAATCTTTCGGGGGCGCGGACGAGCAGTACTTC. Its protein product is CASSESFGGADEQYF.

V and J are TRBV20-1 and TRBJ1-1; TRBD1 might be the D (6 bases). The germline V gene encodes CDR1 DFQATT and CDR2 SNEGSKA (reference sequence). V shed 6 bases and J shed 8 bases, with 10 bases lying between them. The CDR3 contains 10 residues. The CDR3 DNA follows: TGCAGTGCGGTCAGGGGAGAAGCTTTCTTT. Encoded protein: CSAVRGEAFF.

This clonotype was counted at least ten times. The rearrangement links TRBV27 to TRBJ2-7, with a tentative D call TRBD2 (6 bases). Trimming removed 5 bases from V and 0 bases from J, with 17 bases in between. Per germline, CDR1 MNHEY and CDR2 SMNVEV (reference sequence). This CDR3 is 16 amino acids long. The CDR3 DNA reads TGTGCCAGCAGTGCCCCGGATAGCGGAGGCTCCTACGAGCAGTACTTC. Translating gives CASSAPDSGGSYEQYF.

This clonotype showed up many times. The CDR3 reads CASSYFRTGGGYGYTF. In DNA form, the CDR3 reads TGTGCCAGCAGTTACTTTCGGACAGGGGGGGGCTATGGCTACACCTTC. V and J are TRBV6-5 and TRBJ1-2; the match to TRBD1 covers 10 bases. Germline values: CDR1 MNHEY, CDR2 SVGAGI. Unmatched junction bases numbered 6, after V lost 1 base and J lost 4 bases. This CDR3 is 16 amino acids long.

In its sample, this clonotype was seen many times. CDR3 residues: CSVDPLNTEAFF. CDR3 in DNA: TGCAGCGTTGACCCACTGAACACTGAAGCTTTCTTT. V usage is TRBV29-1 and J usage is TRBJ1-1, with no clear D. Deletions cut 3 bases from V and 0 bases from J, with 5 bases between. This CDR3 spans 12 amino acids. The germline gives CDR1 SQVTM, CDR2 ANQGSEA.

A word on this clonotype: Just one base apart from a much larger clone, this may be a read error. The chain has TRBV9 and TRBJ2-4; weak D call: TRBD1 (6 bases). Germline V gene lookup returns CDR1 SGDLS and CDR2 YYNGEE. The CDR3 sequence is 15 residues long. CDR3 protein: CASSVEGTLKNTQYF. In DNA, the CDR3 is TGTGCCAGCAGCGTAGAGGGGACACTTAAAAACACTCAGTACTTC. The full variable domain, completed using reference TRBV9 and TRBJ2-4, is DSGVTQTPKHLITATGQRVTLRCSPRSGDLSVYWYQQSLDQGLQFLIQYYNGEERAKGNILERFSAQQFPDLHSELNLSSLELGDSALYFCASSVEGTLKNTQYFGAGTRLSVL.

The chain combines TRBV3-1 with TRBJ1-1; D ambiguous. Trimming shortened V by 4 bases and J by 11 bases, and 14 bases separated the two germline ends. The CDR3 runs to 12 residues. Germline V gene lookup returns CDR1 LGHDT and CDR2 YNNKEL (reference sequence). Here the CDR3 reads CASSREDKRAFF. In DNA form, the CDR3 reads TGTGCCAGCAGCCGAGAAGACAAGAGGGCTTTCTTT.

This clonotype has ten or more counts. The chain links TRBV9 to TRBJ2-2; TRBD2 aligns across 7 bases. The CDR3 has 15 residues. The germline V gene has CDR1 SGDLS and CDR2 YYNGEE. V gave up 3 bases and J gave up 2 bases; unmatched junction bases: 4. The CDR3 region has the DNA TGTGCCAGCAGCGGCCCTAGCGGAAACACCGGGGAGCTGTTTTTT. The encoded protein is CASSGPSGNTGELFF.

This clonotype was counted ten times or more. J is TRBJ2-4 and V is TRBV19, with D tentatively TRBD1 (6 bases). CDR1 and CDR2 from the germline V gene are LNHDA and SQIVND (reference sequence). V was clipped by 1 base and J by 13 bases, with 14 bases between them. This CDR3 is 13 amino acids long. CDR3 residues: CASSIGGWTDQYF. The CDR3 nucleotides read TGTGCCAGTAGTATAGGGGGTTGGACAGACCAGTACTTC.

There are many counts of this clonotype. The V and J genes are TRBV15 and TRBJ2-5; perhaps TRBD2 as D (5 bases). V lost 1 base to trimming and J lost 4 bases, with 22 bases between them. CDR1 and CDR2 (germline): LNHNV, YYDKDF (reference sequence). The CDR3 runs to 18 residues. The CDR3 here is CATSRVSFYGVSGETQYF. Written as DNA, the CDR3 is TGTGCCACCAGCAGAGTCTCATTCTACGGGGTCTCCGGAGAGACCCAGTACTTC. Full variable domain (rest looked up from reference TRBV15 and TRBJ2-5): DAMVIQNPRYQVTQFGKPVTLSCSQTLNHNVMYWYQQKSSQAPKLLFHYYDKDFNNEADTPDNFQSRRPNTSFCFLDIRSPGLGDTAMYLCATSRVSFYGVSGETQYFGPGTRLLVL.

The chain combines TRBV12-3 or TRBV12-4 with TRBJ1-3; D ambiguous. The CDR3 length is 13 residues. V lost 2 bases and J lost 4, with 6 bases in between. As DNA, the CDR3 is TGTGCCAGCAGTTTATTGCGGGGAAACACCATATATTTT. Amino acid sequence: CASSLLRGNTIYF.

As regards this clonotype: The junction differs from germline at one of its ends, possibly a read error. This chain connects TRBV12-3 or TRBV12-4 to TRBJ2-3; the match to TRBD2 covers 8 bases. This CDR3 is 14 amino acids long. For the CDR3, the DNA is TGTACCAGCAGTCTCAGCGGGAGCCCCACCACGCAGTATTTT. Amino acids: CTSSLSGSPTTQYF.

In its sample, this clonotype was seen a few times. Germline and junction disagree at one end, which may indicate a read error. The rearrangement uses TRBV10-3 and TRBJ2-7; no definite D call. This CDR3 contains 12 residues. Germline values: CDR1 ENHRY, CDR2 SYGVKD. The DNA for the CDR3 is TGTGCCATCAGTGATACGGCCTACGAGCAGTACTTT. It yields the protein CAISDTAYEQYF.

This clonotype was detected many times. The J gene is TRBJ2-7, the V gene TRBV19; TRBD1 aligns across 8 bases. The germline V gene has CDR1 LNHDA and CDR2 SQIVND (reference sequence). The CDR3 length is 14 residues. After removal of 6 bases from V and 5 bases from J, the junction contained 9 bases not matched to a gene. CDR3: CASRATGDRNEQYF. CDR3 nucleotides: TGTGCCAGTAGGGCGACAGGGGACAGGAACGAGCAGTACTTC.

The sample holds many counts of this clonotype. The J gene is TRBJ2-2, the V gene TRBV27, with unresolved D. Trimming stripped 8 bases from V and 0 bases from J, with 10 bases between. From germline, CDR1 is MNHEY and CDR2 SMNVEV (reference sequence). This CDR3 comprises 14 residues. This CDR3 reads CASGLGTNTGELFF. The CDR3 DNA reads TGTGCCAGCGGCCTGGGGACGAACACCGGGGAGCTGTTTTTT.